The text below deals with one T cell receptor (beta chain). The record originates from a study of cytomegalovirus exposure and HLA in healthy donors. With 60 Vbeta and 13 Jbeta primers, the PCR was carried out. TCRdb's table, derived via immunoSEQ multiplex PCR, lists solely in-frame clones and lacks some. The sample holds about 190,000 clones, approximately 79% seen once. V trimming: 6 bases; J trimming: 7 bases; junction bases outside the gene matches: 9. Germline CDR1 is MNHEY and CDR2 is SMNVEV (reference sequence). The CDR3 totals 14 residues. The origin of this receptor is a woman aged 18-29 years in good health and CMV-seronegative. The sample consisted of PBMCs. This sequence joins TRBV27 and TRBJ2-7; 10 nucleotides agree with TRBD1. CDR3 DNA: TGTGCCAGCAGGACCGGGACAGGGGCTCGGGAGCAGTACTTC. Encoded protein: CASRTGTGAREQYF.